This T cell receptor (beta chain) was documented in a study of T cell changes during pregnancy in multiple sclerosis. This CDR3 is built from 14 residues. Trimming removed 7 bases at V and 1 base at J, with 13 bases between. Germline CDR1 is SGHTA and CDR2 is FQGNSA. The method was immunoSEQ multiplex PCR; TCRdb's version includes in-frame clones alone and lacks a portion of them. Of 66,000 or so clones in the sample, around nine tenths were seen once. The J gene is TRBJ1-1, the V gene TRBV7-2, with TRBD1 as a possible D gene (5 bases). This sequence was found in a female donor with multiple sclerosis, enrolled in a pregnancy study. Here the sequenced sample was CD8+ T cells from peripheral blood mononuclear cells, taken before pregnancy. CDR3: CASKLWGENTEAFF. Written as DNA, the CDR3 is TGTGCCAGCAAACTTTGGGGGGAGAACACTGAAGCTTTCTTT.